This record concerns one T cell receptor (beta chain) sequence. Its antigen remains unknown. These data originate in a study of vaccination effects on CD4 cells after COVID-19. Points from the study as a whole: In the study, convalescent patients were few, and early post-infection timepoints were absent.

Antigen-specific CD4+ T cells were expanded with viral peptide pools in the ViraFEST assay before sequencing. The culture ran for 10 days before CD4+ T cells were isolated. Vaccine recipients, nucleocapsid antibody negative, had no prior SARS-CoV-2 infection. Researchers reported culturing two million PBMC in each well, adding 8 to 10 IU/ml IL-2 and about 9.5 ug/ml peptides. The CDR3 length is 15 residues. Germline V CDR1 and CDR2: SGHNT, YYREEE (reference sequence). V dropped 4 bases and J dropped 1; count of bases not matched to a gene: 4. Only in-frame clones appear in the TCRdb table, and some are missing; sequencing was by immunoSEQ multiplex PCR. The table has approximately 20,000 clones, 73% seen once; the top ten hold approximately 24%.

This chain uses TRBV5-4 with TRBJ2-5; TRBD1 matches at 10 bases. The material was CD4+ T cells from PBMCs cultured with HCoV-NL63 spike peptides, obtained before COVID-19 vaccination. The sequence was collected from a human donor who received a COVID-19 vaccine. The CDR3 protein is CASSPGTGVQETQYF. The CDR3 nucleotides are TGTGCCAGCAGCCCCGGGACAGGGGTCCAAGAGACCCAGTACTTC.